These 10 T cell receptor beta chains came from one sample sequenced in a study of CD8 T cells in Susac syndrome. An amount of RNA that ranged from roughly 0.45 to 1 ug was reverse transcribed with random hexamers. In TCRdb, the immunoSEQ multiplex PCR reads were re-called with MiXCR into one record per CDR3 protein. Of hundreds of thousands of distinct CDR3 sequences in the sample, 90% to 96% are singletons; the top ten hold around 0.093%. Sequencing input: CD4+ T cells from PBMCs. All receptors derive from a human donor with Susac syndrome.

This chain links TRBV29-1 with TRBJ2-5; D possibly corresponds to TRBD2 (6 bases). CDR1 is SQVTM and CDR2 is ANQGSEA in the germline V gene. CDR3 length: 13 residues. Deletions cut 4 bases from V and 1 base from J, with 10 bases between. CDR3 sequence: CSVVGGIQETQYF. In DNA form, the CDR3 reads TGCAGCGTTGTTGGAGGGATCCAAGAGACCCAGTACTTC.

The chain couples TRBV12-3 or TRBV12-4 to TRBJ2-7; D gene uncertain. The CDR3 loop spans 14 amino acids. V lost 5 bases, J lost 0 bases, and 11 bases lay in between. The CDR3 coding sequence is TGTGCCAGCAGTGATGGATCGAGCTCCTACGAGCAGTACTTC. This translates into CASSDGSSSYEQYF.

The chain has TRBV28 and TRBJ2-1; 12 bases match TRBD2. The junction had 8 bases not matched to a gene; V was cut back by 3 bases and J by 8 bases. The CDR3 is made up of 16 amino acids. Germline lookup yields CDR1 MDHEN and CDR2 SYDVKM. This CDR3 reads CASSFAGTSGRDEQFF. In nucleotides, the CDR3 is TGTGCCAGCAGTTTCGCCGGGACTAGCGGGCGCGATGAGCAGTTCTTC.

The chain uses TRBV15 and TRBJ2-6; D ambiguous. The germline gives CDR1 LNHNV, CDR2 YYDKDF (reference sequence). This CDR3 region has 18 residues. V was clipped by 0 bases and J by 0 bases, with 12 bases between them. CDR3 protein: CATSRDLLGNSGANVLTF. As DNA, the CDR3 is TGTGCCACCAGCAGAGATCTACTGGGAAACTCTGGGGCCAACGTCCTGACTTTC.

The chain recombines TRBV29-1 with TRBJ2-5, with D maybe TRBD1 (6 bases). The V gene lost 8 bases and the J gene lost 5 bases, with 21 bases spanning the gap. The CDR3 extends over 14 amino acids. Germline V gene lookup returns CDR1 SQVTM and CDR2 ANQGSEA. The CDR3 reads CSTRTGSGGETQYF. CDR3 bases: TGCAGCACGCGAACAGGGAGCGGCGGGGAGACCCAGTACTTC.

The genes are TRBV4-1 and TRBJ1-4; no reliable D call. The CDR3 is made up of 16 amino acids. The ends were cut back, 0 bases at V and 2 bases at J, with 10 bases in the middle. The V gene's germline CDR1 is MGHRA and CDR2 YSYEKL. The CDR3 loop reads CASSQEASITNEKLFF. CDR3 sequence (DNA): TGCGCCAGCAGCCAAGAGGCCAGCATTACTAATGAAAAACTGTTTTTT.

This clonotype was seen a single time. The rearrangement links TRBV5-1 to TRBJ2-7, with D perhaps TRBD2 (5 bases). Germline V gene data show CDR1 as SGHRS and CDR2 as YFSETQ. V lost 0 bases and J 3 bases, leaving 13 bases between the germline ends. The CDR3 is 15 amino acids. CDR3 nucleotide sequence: TGCGCCAGCAGCTTGGGAGGGCCCGACCTCTACGAGCAGTACTTC. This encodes CASSLGGPDLYEQYF.

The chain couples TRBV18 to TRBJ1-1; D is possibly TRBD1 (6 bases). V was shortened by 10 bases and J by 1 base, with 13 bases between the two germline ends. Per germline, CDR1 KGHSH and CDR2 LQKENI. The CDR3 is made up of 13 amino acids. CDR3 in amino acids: CATTDSPNTEAFF. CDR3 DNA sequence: TGTGCCACGACGGACAGTCCGAACACTGAAGCTTTCTTT.

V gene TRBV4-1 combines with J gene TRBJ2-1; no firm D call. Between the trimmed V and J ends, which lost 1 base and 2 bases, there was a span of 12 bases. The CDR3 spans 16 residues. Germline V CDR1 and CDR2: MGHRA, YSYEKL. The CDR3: CASSQGEIQAYNEQFF. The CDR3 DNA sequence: TGCGCCAGCAGCCAAGGCGAAATCCAGGCCTACAATGAGCAGTTCTTC.

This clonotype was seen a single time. The CDR3 reads CASSLTGPQTQYF. The CDR3 region has the DNA TGCGCCAGCAGCTTGACAGGGCCGCAGACCCAGTACTTC. This chain uses TRBV4-1 with TRBJ2-5; TRBD1 matches at 7 bases. The V and J ends lost 5 bases and 6 bases, in that order; junction bases with no gene match: 6. Germline V CDR1 and CDR2: MGHRA, YSYEKL. The CDR3 spans 13 residues.